These T cell receptor beta chains were read from a single sample in a study of blood T cell repertoires in COVID-19. The data were produced by immunoSEQ multiplex PCR, yet TCRdb's version contains in-frame clones alone and is incomplete. Of 100,000 to 150,000 clones listed, about 80% are singletons. Sequenced: PBMCs or T cells enriched from blood (not recorded which). These receptor sequences come from a middle-aged man with acute COVID-19. CDR3s include the opening cysteine and the closing phenylalanine or tryptophan. The D gene is left open where the match is weak. Clone size is not always given. Where it is, it says once, few, many or a class for expanded clones.

j_call d_call clone_size cdr3_length v_call cdr3_nt cdr3_aa
TRBJ2-5 TRBD1 once 14 TRBV19 TGTGCCAGTAGTATCACTCAGGGGGCCGAGACCCAATACTTC CASSITQGAETQYF
TRBJ1-2 TRBD1 . 15 TRBV11-1 TGTGCCAGCAGCACCGCTCGACAGGGCAGCTATGGCTACACCTTC CASSTARQGSYGYTF
TRBJ2-2 . few 15 TRBV24-1 TGTGCCACCAGTCCTGGGCAGGTAAACACCGGGGAGCTGTTTTTT CATSPGQVNTGELFF
TRBJ1-1 . . 15 TRBV18 TGTGCCAGCTCACCACCCGGGGGGGTTTACACTGAAGCTTTCTTT CASSPPGGVYTEAFF
TRBJ1-5 . . 16 TRBV2 TGTGCCAGCAGTGATCTCGACTTATTTGGCAATCAGCCCCAGCATTTT CASSDLDLFGNQPQHF
TRBJ2-2 TRBD1 . 15 TRBV5-8 TGTGCCAGCAGTGTCGGAACAGGGGTGACCGGGGAGCTGTTTTTT CASSVGTGVTGELFF
TRBJ1-5 . few 13 TRBV6-5 TGTGCCAGCTCCGCGGGCCTTAATCAGCCCCAGCATTTT CASSAGLNQPQHF
TRBJ2-7 . . 14 TRBV19 TGTGCCAGTACTCCCCAGGGAAGATACTACGAGCAGTACTTC CASTPQGRYYEQYF
TRBJ1-5 . . 15 TRBV6-5 TGTGCCAGCAGCCCAGGGGTCGCAGGTAATCAGCCCCAGCATTTT CASSPGVAGNQPQHF
TRBJ2-2 . . 13 TRBV9 TGTGCCAGCAGCGTAGGGACAACCGGGGAGCTGTTTTTT CASSVGTTGELFF
TRBJ1-3 . . 18 TRBV12-5 TGTGCTAGTGGTTTGGTACTAGGAACTTTGGAAAATGGAAACACCATATATTTT CASGLVLGTLENGNTIYF
TRBJ1-1 . . 15 TRBV18 TGTGCCAGCTCACCACCGAACGAGGCGAACACTGAAGCTTTCTTT CASSPPNEANTEAFF
TRBJ1-3 . few 17 TRBV3-1/TRBV3-2 TGTGCCAGCAGCCAAGGATCGACAGTTCCCCCTGGAAACACCATATATTTT CASSQGSTVPPGNTIYF
TRBJ2-7 . . 15 TRBV15 TGTGCCACCAGCAGAGGGAATGGGTTGGCGGACGAGCAGTACTTC CATSRGNGLADEQYF
TRBJ2-4 . . 15 TRBV7-9 TGTGCCAGCAGCTTAGTCGGGGAGGCCAAAAACATTCAGTACTTC CASSLVGEAKNIQYF
TRBJ2-1 TRBD2 . 16 TRBV11-2 TGTGCCAGCAGCCGTACTAGCGGGAACTCCTACAATGAGCAGTTCTTC CASSRTSGNSYNEQFF
TRBJ1-6 . . 14 TRBV5-8 TGTGCCAGCAGCCTAGAGGGGGGGGGTTCACCCCTCCACTTT CASSLEGGGSPLHF
TRBJ2-1 . . 13 TRBV27 TGTGCCAGCAGTTTATCGGTCGGCAATGAGCAGTTCTTC CASSLSVGNEQFF
TRBJ1-1 . few 13 TRBV3-1/TRBV3-2 TGTGCCAGCAGCCCCGGGACAAACACTGAAGCTTTCTTT CASSPGTNTEAFF
TRBJ2-7 TRBD2 . 13 TRBV9 TGTGCCAGCAGCGCTAGCGGGAGCTACGAGCAGTACTTC CASSASGSYEQYF
TRBJ1-5 TRBD1 . 16 TRBV19 TGTGCCAGTAGTATCCCAGACAGGGGTAGCAATCAGCCCCAGCATTTT CASSIPDRGSNQPQHF
TRBJ1-2 TRBD1 . 13 TRBV28 TGTGCCAGCAGTCCGGGACAGGGTAATGGCTACACCTTC CASSPGQGNGYTF
TRBJ1-4 TRBD1 once 14 TRBV28 TGTGCCAGCAGGACCGGGACAGGGGGTGAAAAACTGTTTTTT CASRTGTGGEKLFF
TRBJ1-1 TRBD1 . 13 TRBV6-2/TRBV6-3 TGTGCCAGCAACCCTCAGGGGGGCACTGAAGCTTTCTTT CASNPQGGTEAFF
TRBJ2-1 . . 14 TRBV7-9 TGTGCCAGCAGCTTAAAGGGGGGGCGAGATGAGCAGTTCTTC CASSLKGGRDEQFF
TRBJ2-7 TRBD1 . 15 TRBV28 TGTGCCAGCAGTTTATCACAGGGGAATACCTACGAGCAGTACTTC CASSLSQGNTYEQYF
TRBJ1-1 TRBD1 . 13 TRBV7-3 TGTGCCAGCAGTGGAGGACAGGGCACTGAAGCTTTCTTT CASSGGQGTEAFF
TRBJ2-5 . few 10 TRBV2 TGTGCCAGCCGAGAAGAGACCCAGTACTTC CASREETQYF
TRBJ1-4 . . 15 TRBV28 TGTGCCAGCAGTCCCATATCGGGGACTAATGAAAAACTGTTTTTT CASSPISGTNEKLFF
TRBJ2-5 . once 15 TRBV25-1 TGTGCCAGCAGTGCTCGGGGGTCTCTTAGGGAGACCCAGTACTTC CASSARGSLRETQYF
TRBJ1-1 . . 13 TRBV12-3/TRBV12-4 TGTGCCAGCACCCCCCCGGACCCAGGGGCAACTTTCTTT CASTPPDPGATFF
TRBJ1-4 . . 13 TRBV19 TGTGCCAGTAGTATCCAGGAGGAGGAAAAACTGTTTTTT CASSIQEEEKLFF
TRBJ2-3 . . 15 TRBV18 TGTGCCAGCTCACCATTAGGGAAGGGACAAGATACGCAGTATTTT CASSPLGKGQDTQYF
TRBJ2-1 . . 11 TRBV6-5 TGTGCCAGCGGCAGATACAATGAGCAGTTCTTC CASGRYNEQFF
TRBJ2-3 TRBD2 . 17 TRBV25-1 TGTGCCAGCAGTGACGGCTATAGGCTAGCGGGGACAGATACGCAGTATTTT CASSDGYRLAGTDTQYF
TRBJ1-6 . . 18 TRBV7-9 TGTGCCAGCAGTCTAGGACAGACGCCAAGCTCCTATAATTCACCCCTCCACTTT CASSLGQTPSSYNSPLHF
TRBJ2-1 TRBD2 . 18 TRBV7-2 TGTGCCAGCAGCTTAGCCTCCTTACTAGCGGAGTATTACAATGAGCAGTTCTTC CASSLASLLAEYYNEQFF
TRBJ1-1 . . 16 TRBV19 TGTGCCAGTAGACCCCAGTGGGGGGGAACGAACACTGAAGCTTTCTTT CASRPQWGGTNTEAFF
TRBJ1-2 TRBD1 . 18 TRBV7-3 TGTGCCAGCAGCTTAAGGCTTGACAGGGGGTTATCTAACTATGGCTACACCTTC CASSLRLDRGLSNYGYTF
TRBJ2-7 . once 15 TRBV3-1/TRBV3-2 TGTGCCAGCAGCCAAGTGGCGGGGACCTCCTACGAGCAGTACTTC CASSQVAGTSYEQYF
TRBJ1-6 TRBD1 . 16 TRBV5-1 TGCGCCAGCAGCTTGGCTACAGGGGGAAATAATTCACCCCTCCACTTT CASSLATGGNNSPLHF
TRBJ2-1 . . 16 TRBV5-1 TGCGCCAGCAGCTTGGGAAATAGCGGTTCCTACAATGAGCAGTTCTTC CASSLGNSGSYNEQFF
TRBJ2-5 TRBD1 . 14 TRBV6-2/TRBV6-3 TGTGCCAGCAGTAGCTCGACAGGGGGCGAGACCCAGTACTTC CASSSSTGGETQYF
TRBJ2-1 TRBD1 . 15 TRBV7-9 TGTGCCAGCAGCCGACAGGGGGGGGCCTACAATGAGCAGTTCTTC CASSRQGGAYNEQFF
TRBJ2-1 TRBD2 . 14 TRBV13 TGTGCCAGCAGCTTAGCGGGAGGGAGTAATGAGCAGTTCTTC CASSLAGGSNEQFF
TRBJ2-5 . once 13 TRBV5-1 TGCGCCAGCAGCTTGGGACTAGAGGAGACCCAGTACTTC CASSLGLEETQYF
TRBJ1-3 . . 14 TRBV5-8 TGTGCCAGCAGCCAAAGGGGAAGTGGAAACACCATATATTTT CASSQRGSGNTIYF
TRBJ1-5 TRBD1 . 18 TRBV4-2 TGTGCCAGCAGCCAAGTGGGGGGGACAGGGGGCAACAATCAGCCCCAGCATTTT CASSQVGGTGGNNQPQHF
TRBJ2-3 TRBD1 . 13 TRBV2 TGTGCCAGCGGTGACAGGGTTGCAGATACGCAGTATTTT CASGDRVADTQYF
TRBJ1-4 TRBD1 . 15 TRBV5-5 TGTGCCAGCAGCTTGGCCTTGGTAGGGGGCGAAAAACTGTTTTTT CASSLALVGGEKLFF
TRBJ1-2 . . 12 TRBV7-9 TGTGCCAGCAGTCCCCAGGGGCAGGGCTACACCTTC CASSPQGQGYTF
TRBJ1-2 TRBD1 . 14 TRBV5-1 TGCGCCAGCAGCACCCAAGGACAGGGGGCTGACTACACCTTC CASSTQGQGADYTF
TRBJ2-1 TRBD2 . 14 TRBV7-7 TGTGCTAGCAGCGTCGCGGGAGGGACTAATGAGCAGTTCTTC CASSVAGGTNEQFF
TRBJ2-1 TRBD2 . 15 TRBV5-6 TGTGCCAGCAGGGGGAGCGGGAGGGCCGGCAATGAGCAGTTCTTC CASRGSGRAGNEQFF
TRBJ2-5 TRBD2 . 16 TRBV11-3 TGTGCCAGCAGCTTAGGTGGGACTAGCGGCCAAGAGACCCAGTACTTC CASSLGGTSGQETQYF
TRBJ2-7 . few 13 TRBV2 TGTGCCAGCAGAAGGTCGCTAGCCAGCGAGCAGTACTTC CASRRSLASEQYF
TRBJ2-3 . . 17 TRBV14 TGTGCCAGCAGCCAGCCCCGAGTGGAACGGGGCACAGATACGCAGTATTTT CASSQPRVERGTDTQYF
TRBJ2-5 . . 13 TRBV7-6 TGTGCCAGCAGCTCCATGCTACAAGAGACCCAGTACTTC CASSSMLQETQYF
TRBJ1-5 . . 14 TRBV19 TGTGCCAGTAGTATTCAGGGGAGCAATCAGCCCCAGCATTTT CASSIQGSNQPQHF
TRBJ1-1 . . 16 TRBV7-9 TGTGCCAGCAGCGGGCGTCAAAGCCTTCGGGGAACTGAAGCTTTCTTT CASSGRQSLRGTEAFF